A single T cell receptor (beta chain) is shown here with its context. What it recognizes is unknown. The record originates from a study of fetal regulatory T cell absence and autoimmunity. Study-level information: IPEX patients had exocrine pancreas autoimmunity without clinical diabetes. General observations from the study: Oligoclonal TCR enrichment in pancreas over cord blood reached over 80-fold for some clones.

Using immunoSEQ multiplex PCR, the repertoire was profiled, and TCRdb retains in-frame clones only, with some absent. Of 95,000 to 100,000 clones listed, about 78% are singletons. Germline V gene data show CDR1 as SGHRS and CDR2 as YFSETQ. The CDR3 is 12 amino acids. The V segment lost 7 bases and the J segment 2 bases; nucleotides outside the gene matches: 1. Sequenced: pancreas tissue. The chain has TRBV5-1 and TRBJ2-7, with TRBD1 matching 9 bases. This clonotype was obtained from a male donor with IPEX syndrome. As DNA, the CDR3 is TGCGCCAGCCGGGACAGGGCCTACGAGCAGTACTTC. This sequence encodes CASRDRAYEQYF.